The T cell receptor beta chain described here comes from a study of beta chain features in type 1 diabetes. Findings and limits, study-wide: When VDJ junctions were examined, type 1 diabetes patients showed fewer insertions and more deletions.

This clone was detected only a few times. No antigen is known for it. This sample includes further DNA sequences coding for the same CDR3. A heparinised blood draw that averaged about 116 mL was obtained once from each donor. The CDR3 runs to 16 residues. Germline lookup yields CDR1 SGHRS and CDR2 YFSETQ. After removal of 0 bases from V and 2 bases from J, the junction contained 5 bases not matched to a gene. Reverse transcribing all isolated RNA meant expressed TCRB transcripts were sequenced. Assay: immunoSEQ multiplex PCR; the TCRdb copy retains only in-frame clones and omits some. The table lists about 230,000 clones, 9% to 10% of them singletons.

The chain couples TRBV5-1 to TRBJ2-1, with 7 bases lining up with TRBD2. Sequencing input: naive CD4+ T cells from blood. The source is a woman aged 18-29 years in good health. As DNA, the CDR3 is TGCGCCAGCAGCTTGGGGGGAGGGTCGACCTACAATGAGCAGTTCTTC. It is translated as CASSLGGGSTYNEQFF.